These 27 T cell receptor beta chains share one sample of origin, sequenced in a study of metastatic and nonmetastatic thyroid tumors (dated by TCRdb to about 2020). Libraries were prepared through PCR. Sequencer: Illumina HiSeq 4000. TCRdb itself trimmed the public reads at Q25 with fastp, ran MiXCR and retained productive beta chains. This sample lists some 20,000 clones; just over 35% were detected once. In total, the top ten clones hold 29% of the sample. No treatment had been received by any patient before thyroid surgery. The source material was tumor tissue. Receptors originate from a female donor with papillary thyroid cancer or a benign thyroid nodule (not recorded which). Some clones in this sample may be carry-over from other donors' samples.

This clone came up a few times. This chain links TRBV12-3 or TRBV12-4 with TRBJ2-1; 10 bases align to TRBD1. V lost 6 bases, J lost 0 bases, and 11 bases stayed unmatched. The CDR3 runs 18 residues. The CDR3 is CASSIRQGAGSSYNEQFF. CDR3 nucleotide sequence: TGTGCCAGCAGCATAAGACAGGGGGCGGGGAGCTCCTACAATGAGCAGTTCTTC.

V is TRBV11-2 and J is TRBJ2-7; D remains ambiguous. CDR1 SGHAT and CDR2 FQNNGV come from the germline V gene. This CDR3 contains 13 residues. V lost 3 bases and J 3 bases, leaving 9 bases between the germline ends. CDR3 residues: CASSFGPSYEQYF. CDR3 coding DNA: TGTGCCAGCAGCTTTGGGCCGAGCTACGAGCAGTACTTC. Looking up the rest from reference TRBV11-2 and TRBJ2-7 gives the full variable domain: EAGVAQSPRYKIIEKRQSVAFWCNPISGHATLYWYQQILGQGPKLLIQFQNNGVVDDSQLPKDRFSAERLKGVDSTLKIQPAKLEDSAVYLCASSFGPSYEQYFGPGTRLTVT.

The table lists this clone with a few counts. The chain couples TRBV6-1 to TRBJ1-1, with TRBD1 matching over 9 bases. V was pared by 5 bases and J by 10 bases, with 14 bases of the junction left unmatched. The CDR3 runs to 15 residues. Germline V gene sequence: CDR1 MNHNS, CDR2 SASEGT. The CDR3 region has the DNA TGTGCCAGCAGTAGATCCGGGACAGGGAACCTTCTAGCTTTCTTT. Protein: CASSRSGTGNLLAFF.

V usage is TRBV5-1 and J usage is TRBJ2-7; D remains unclear. V was pared by 0 bases and J by 5 bases, with 6 bases between. Germline V gives CDR1 SGHRS, CDR2 YFSETQ. The CDR3 loop spans 12 amino acids. The CDR3 region has the DNA TGCGCCAGCAGCTTGGGCCTGGACGAGCAGTACTTC. Its protein is CASSLGLDEQYF.

The V gene is TRBV7-2, the J gene TRBJ2-3; D unresolved. The V end lost 3 bases, the J end lost 3 bases, and 10 bases lay between the germline ends. This CDR3 is 14 amino acids long. Per germline, CDR1 SGHTA and CDR2 FQGNSA. The CDR3 reads CASSLTLWTDTQYF. In DNA, the CDR3 is TGTGCCAGCAGCTTGACACTGTGGACAGATACGCAGTATTTT.

The gene calls are TRBV7-3 and TRBJ1-5; D is uncertain. The germline gives CDR1 SGHTA, CDR2 FQGTGA. V dropped 2 bases and J dropped 3 bases, with 8 bases sitting between them. The CDR3 is made up of 14 amino acids. DNA for the CDR3: TGTGCCAGCAGCTTACAAAGAATCAATCAGCCCCAGCATTTT. Protein: CASSLQRINQPQHF. The full variable domain, rest sourced from reference TRBV7-3 and TRBJ1-5, is GAGVSQTPSNKVTEKGKYVELRCDPISGHTALYWYRQSLGQGPEFLIYFQGTGAADDSGLPNDRFFAVRPEGSVSTLKIQRTERGDSAVYLCASSLQRINQPQHFGDGTRLSIL.

CDR3 coding DNA: TGTGCCAGCAGGCGAGCGGGCACGTCGGGGGACAATGAGCAGTTCTTC. Translating it yields CASRRAGTSGDNEQFF. The rearrangement joins TRBV27 to TRBJ2-1; maybe TRBD2 (6 bases). Trimming shortened V by 6 bases and J by 5 bases, and 20 bases separated the two germline ends. Per germline, CDR1 MNHEY and CDR2 SMNVEV (reference sequence). This CDR3 has 16 amino acids.

This sequence joins TRBV20-1 and TRBJ2-7; D possibly uses TRBD1 or TRBD2 (7 bases each). V dropped 3 bases and J dropped 2 bases, with 20 bases sitting between them. CDR3 size: 16 residues. Germline V gene data show CDR1 as DFQATT and CDR2 as SNEGSKA (reference sequence). The CDR3 DNA is TGCAGTGCTAGTAAAGGGGGAGGGACAGCGGCCTACGAGCAGTACTTC. Its translation: CSASKGGGTAAYEQYF.

The chain carries TRBV30 and TRBJ1-2; D is unclear. The CDR3 consists of 16 residues. CDR1 GTSNPN and CDR2 SVGIG come from the germline V gene (reference sequence). The CDR3 region is CLVRQTEGPFRYGYTF. The CDR3 nucleotides read TGTTTAGTTCGTCAAACCGAGGGTCCTTTCAGATATGGCTACACCTTC.

This clone was seen a few times. The rearrangement links TRBV6-1 to TRBJ2-5; no firm D call. The CDR3 is 13 residues long. V lost 3 bases to trimming and J lost 7 bases, with 12 bases between them. Germline CDR1 MNHNS, CDR2 SASEGT. CDR3 in amino acids: CASSEDLGGTQYF. The CDR3 DNA reads TGTGCCAGCAGTGAGGATCTGGGTGGGACCCAGTACTTC.

V and J are TRBV11-2 and TRBJ2-7, with 13 bases lining up with TRBD2. The V gene's germline CDR1 is SGHAT and CDR2 FQNNGV. The CDR3 covers 17 residues. V shed 1 base and J 7 bases; nucleotides not matched to a gene: 10. CDR3 loop: CASSLGTSGRRSSEQYF. For the CDR3, the DNA is TGTGCCAGCAGCTTAGGGACTAGCGGGAGAAGGAGCTCGGAGCAGTACTTC.

A few counts support this clone. The gene calls are TRBV28 and TRBJ2-3, with D perhaps matching TRBD1 (5 bases). This CDR3 is 15 amino acids long. Germline lookup yields CDR1 MDHEN and CDR2 SYDVKM. Trimming cost V 2 bases and J 5 bases, with 14 bases left between them. CDR3 in DNA: TGTGCCAGCAGTTTAGTGGGCCAGGGTTTAGATACGCAGTATTTT. Its translation: CASSLVGQGLDTQYF.

This clone qualifies as hyperexpanded. The rearrangement joins TRBV27 to TRBJ1-2; a possible D gene is TRBD1 (6 bases). There are 17 residues in the CDR3. With 0 bases removed from V and 8 bases from J, the gap between germline ends came to 22 bases. The germline CDR1 and CDR2 sequences are MNHEY and SMNVEV (reference sequence). CDR3 sequence (DNA): TGTGCCAGCAGTTTATCGGGGGCTGGGGCAGGGTATATAGGCTACACCTTC. Amino acids: CASSLSGAGAGYIGYTF.

The chain has TRBV11-2 and TRBJ1-2; 7 bases agree with TRBD1. V was pared by 2 bases and J by 0 bases, with 6 bases of the junction left unmatched. The CDR3 runs to 16 residues. Germline V gives CDR1 SGHAT, CDR2 FQNNGV. Written as DNA, the CDR3 is TGTGCCAGCAGCTTAAGACAGGGACAAGCTAACTATGGCTACACCTTC. This translates into CASSLRQGQANYGYTF.

In this sample, this clone turned up many times. This CDR3 is also generated by other DNA sequences in the sample. The chain is built from TRBV2 and TRBJ2-7; TRBD2 agrees at 10 bases. The germline V gene encodes CDR1 SNHLY and CDR2 FYNNEI. The V and J ends lost 6 bases and 5 bases, in that order; junction bases with no gene match: 7. This CDR3 comprises 14 residues. Here the CDR3 reads CASRTGTSDHEQYF. CDR3 DNA sequence: TGTGCCAGCAGGACCGGGACTAGCGATCACGAGCAGTACTTC.

This clone was observed a single time. V gene TRBV11-2 combines with J gene TRBJ2-2; no firm D call. This CDR3 comprises 14 residues. The V gene lost 3 bases and the J gene lost 2 bases, with 7 bases spanning the gap. CDR1 and CDR2 from the germline V gene are SGHAT and FQNNGV. CDR3 nucleotides: TGTGCCAGCAGCTTGGAGAGAAACACCGGGGAGCTGTTTTTT. Its translation is CASSLERNTGELFF.

The gene calls are TRBV12-3 or TRBV12-4 and TRBJ2-1; 13 nucleotides line up with TRBD2. V was clipped by 5 bases and J by 7 bases; unmatched bases: 17. The CDR3 extends over 19 amino acids. The DNA of the CDR3 is TGTGCCAGCAGTCTACGCCCGGGGACTAGCGGGATTGGTTTGAATGAGCAGTTCTTC. Its protein product is CASSLRPGTSGIGLNEQFF.

Turning to this clone: The junction departs from the called germline gene at one end, perhaps through a read error. The J gene is TRBJ2-3, the V gene TRBV7-7; D remains unclear. CDR3 length: 16 amino acids. Germline assignment: CDR1 SSHAT and CDR2 FNYEAQ (reference sequence). The CDR3 nucleotides read TGTGCTAGCAGCATTCGAGGTGGGATCGGGACAGATACGCAGTATTTT. Translation: CASSIRGGIGTDTQYF.

The chain combines TRBV11-2 with TRBJ2-5, with D unclear. Germline V gene lookup returns CDR1 SGHAT and CDR2 FQNNGV. V dropped 2 bases and J dropped 5 bases, with 18 bases sitting between them. This CDR3 is built from 16 residues. This chain's CDR3 is CASSLNSFLDVETQYF. CDR3 in DNA: TGTGCCAGCAGCTTAAACAGCTTCCTGGACGTTGAGACCCAGTACTTC.

The rearrangement joins TRBV20-1 to TRBJ1-1; D ambiguous. Germline CDR1 and CDR2: DFQATT and SNEGSKA (reference sequence). V was shortened by 7 bases and J by 0 bases, with 9 bases between the two germline ends. The CDR3 has 12 amino acids. The CDR3 nucleotides read TGCAGTGTTATAAGGATGAACACTGAAGCTTTCTTT. Protein: CSVIRMNTEAFF.

This chain connects TRBV3-1 to TRBJ2-6; 8 bases align to TRBD2. The junction had 0 bases not matched to a gene; V was cut back by 4 bases and J by 4 bases. Germline V CDR1 and CDR2: LGHDT, YNNKEL (reference sequence). The length of the CDR3 is 14 residues. CDR3 nucleotides: TGTGCCAGCAGCCTAGCGGGGGGGGCCAACGTCCTGACTTTC. Translating gives CASSLAGGANVLTF.

J is TRBJ2-7 and V is TRBV6-4, with 7 bases aligning to TRBD1. Germline CDR1 reads MRHNA; CDR2 reads SNTAGT. The CDR3 runs to 14 residues. V lost 6 bases to trimming and J lost 7 bases; unmatched junction nucleotides: 12. The CDR3 loop reads CASRPGTETREQYF. The CDR3 DNA sequence: TGTGCCAGCAGGCCCGGGACAGAAACCAGGGAGCAGTACTTC.

This clone turned up a few times. CDR3 bases: TGTGCCAGCAGCTTAGTCGGTCGGGGCACCGGGGAGCTGTTTTTT. It codes for CASSLVGRGTGELFF. The chain has TRBV11-2 and TRBJ2-2, with D perhaps TRBD2 (5 bases). This CDR3 contains 15 residues. The V gene lost 1 base and the J gene lost 4 bases, with 10 bases spanning the gap. Germline lookup yields CDR1 SGHAT and CDR2 FQNNGV.

Regarding this clone: A much larger clone is a single base away; this may be a read error. The chain uses TRBV4-2 and TRBJ2-3; no clear D gene. Germline assignment: CDR1 LGHNA and CDR2 YNFKEQ. The V gene lost 1 base and the J gene lost 0 bases, with 14 bases spanning the gap. This CDR3 is built from 17 residues. The CDR3 nucleotides are TGTGCCAGCAGCCAAGGACCAGCCCACTATAGCACAGATACGCAGTATTTT. Translating gives CASSQGPAHYSTDTQYF.

The table lists this clone with a few counts. An end of the junction differs from the germline gene, which may be a read error. The V and J genes are TRBV5-4 and TRBJ2-7, with D possibly called TRBD1 or TRBD2 (5 bases each). Germline lookup yields CDR1 SGHNT and CDR2 YYREEE (reference sequence). This CDR3 contains 17 residues. The CDR3 sequence is CASSLSGSGPTSYGQYF. In nucleotides, the CDR3 is TGTGCCAGCAGCTTGTCGGGTTCGGGACCCACTTCGTACGGGCAGTACTTC.

The rearrangement links TRBV24-1 to TRBJ1-2; possible D gene TRBD1, 5 bases. Per germline, CDR1 KGHDR and CDR2 SFDVKD. The CDR3 is 13 amino acids. V was pared by 2 bases and J by 2 bases, with 5 bases between. For the CDR3, the DNA is TGTGCCACCAGTGATTACAGGAACTATGGCTACACCTTC. Translated: CATSDYRNYGYTF.

V is TRBV4-2 and J is TRBJ1-2; weak D call: TRBD1 (5 bases). This CDR3 is built from 14 residues. V was shortened by 0 bases and J by 4 bases, with 9 bases between the two germline ends. CDR1 is LGHNA and CDR2 is YNFKEQ in the germline V gene. The CDR3 DNA follows: TGTGCCAGCAGCCAAGACTTTGGGGGCTATGGCTACACCTTC. It encodes CASSQDFGGYGYTF.